The present entry profiles one T cell receptor (beta chain) with its context. Its antigen is currently unknown. This entry comes from a study of shared clonotypes between healthy human individuals. Study-level points and caveats: In contrast to clonotypes shared by all four donors, non-shared clonotypes had lower generation probabilities.

This CDR3 comprises 16 residues. The J segment lost 6 bases and the V segment lost 4 bases, leaving 6 bases of the junction unmatched. Per the germline V gene, CDR1 is MDHEN and CDR2 is SYDVKM. The method was immunoSEQ multiplex PCR; TCRdb's version includes in-frame clones alone and lacks a portion of them. This table holds 2 million to 3 million clones, approximately 93% found once. Sequencing was carried out using naive CD4+ T cells from PBMCs. Subset noted: CD45RA+ positively selected. The TCR was taken from a man younger than 35 in good health. Some clones in this sample may be carry-over from other donors' samples. V is TRBV28 and J is TRBJ2-1, with TRBD2 matching 13 bases. The CDR3 nucleotides are TGTGCCAGCAGTTCCCCGGGACTAGCGGGGCCCAATGAGCAGTTCTTC. Protein product: CASSSPGLAGPNEQFF.